One and the same sample provided the 18 T cell receptor beta chains below, sequenced in a study of human T cells and chemical hapten exposure. TCRdb ran MiXCR on the RACE reads and lists one entry per CDR3 protein. The data contain roughly 92,000 distinct CDR3 sequences, about an eighth of them singletons. Stated time point: patch test 2, 6 weeks after DPC sensitization. Noted treatment: therapeutic diphenylcyclopropenone sensitization with weekly scalp DPC. The sequencing used whole blood, collected in connection with sensitization to the hapten diphenylcyclopropenone (DPC). The receptors were gathered from a woman aged 40-49 years with alopecia areata. Some clones in this sample may be carry-over from other donors' samples.

This clonotype showed up many times. The chain employs TRBV5-1 and TRBJ2-7; 10 nucleotides align to TRBD2. The germline V gene encodes CDR1 SGHRS and CDR2 YFSETQ. Trimming took 4 bases from V and 2 from J; bases not matched to a gene: 6. The CDR3 covers 15 residues. The CDR3 bases are TGCGCCAGCAGCGTCACTAGCGGGGCCACCTACGAGCAGTACTTC. This encodes CASSVTSGATYEQYF. Supplemented by reference TRBV5-1 and TRBJ2-7, the full variable domain reads KAGVTQTPRYLIKTRGQQVTLSCSPISGHRSVSWYQQTPGQGLQFLFEYFSETQRNKGNFPGRFSGRQFSNSRSEMNVSTLELGDSALYLCASSVTSGATYEQYFGPGTRLTVT.

The V gene is TRBV18, the J gene TRBJ1-3; unclear D gene. Trimming removed 8 bases from V and 0 bases from J, with 14 bases in between. The CDR3 length is 15 residues. From germline, CDR1 is KGHSH and CDR2 LQKENI. CDR3: CASQPTRSSGNTIYF. The CDR3 coding sequence is TGTGCCAGCCAACCTACACGGAGCTCTGGAAACACCATATATTTT.

The chain recombines TRBV19 with TRBJ2-7; D remains unclear. This CDR3 comprises 14 residues. Germline-derived CDR1 and CDR2 are LNHDA and SQIVND (reference sequence). V shed 6 bases and J shed 0 bases, with 12 bases lying between them. The CDR3 DNA reads as TGTGCCAGTAGGCAAACATGGAGCTCCTACGAGCAGTACTTC. Protein: CASRQTWSSYEQYF.

This clonotype was detected ten times or more. Here the CDR3 reads CAWSWGGATNEKLFF. In DNA, the CDR3 is TGTGCCTGGAGTTGGGGGGGGGCAACTAATGAAAAACTGTTTTTT. V is TRBV30 and J is TRBJ1-4, with TRBD1 as a possible D gene (5 bases). The CDR3 totals 15 residues. The germline V gene encodes CDR1 GTSNPN and CDR2 SVGIG (reference sequence). Trimming removed 2 bases from V and 0 bases from J, with 10 bases in between.

This clonotype was picked up many times. This rearrangement joins TRBV10-3 to TRBJ1-2; TRBD1 matches at 9 bases. V trimming: 0 bases; J trimming: 7 bases; junction bases outside the gene matches: 6. The germline CDR1 and CDR2 sequences are ENHRY and SYGVKD. The CDR3 contains 15 residues. The CDR3 loop is CAISESMGQGSGYTF. The CDR3 DNA follows: TGTGCCATCAGTGAGTCTATGGGACAGGGATCTGGCTACACCTTC.

This clonotype was observed at least ten times. This chain joins TRBV9 and TRBJ2-7, with TRBD1 matching 9 bases. Trimming took 3 bases from V and 2 from J; bases not matched to a gene: 3. The CDR3 has 14 amino acids. Looked up from germline, CDR1 is SGDLS and CDR2 is YYNGEE. The CDR3 loop reads CASSAGQGPYEQYF. In DNA form, the CDR3 reads TGTGCCAGCAGCGCGGGACAGGGACCCTACGAGCAGTACTTC. Complete variable domain (other parts from reference TRBV9 and TRBJ2-7): DSGVTQTPKHLITATGQRVTLRCSPRSGDLSVYWYQQSLDQGLQFLIQYYNGEERAKGNILERFSAQQFPDLHSELNLSSLELGDSALYFCASSAGQGPYEQYFGPGTRLTVT.

This clonotype has at least ten counts. The chain joins TRBV6-2 or TRBV6-3 to TRBJ2-1; 10 bases agree with TRBD2. The CDR3 covers 15 residues. V was pared by 6 bases and J by 7 bases, with 9 bases of the junction left unmatched. Germline assignment: CDR1 MNHEY and CDR2 SVGEGT. For the CDR3, the DNA is TGTGCCAGCAGCCAGCTGGGACTAGCGATAAATGAGCAGTTCTTC. As protein: CASSQLGLAINEQFF.

This clonotype was counted a few times. The J gene is TRBJ2-5, the V gene TRBV24-1; the D is unclear. V was pared by 5 bases and J by 1 base, with 13 bases between. In germline, CDR1 is KGHDR, CDR2 SFDVKD. The CDR3 is made up of 15 amino acids. The CDR3 spells CATSGSAAGQETQYF. CDR3 nucleotides: TGTGCCACCAGTGGATCGGCTGCTGGCCAAGAGACCCAGTACTTC.

This clonotype has ten or more counts. The chain uses TRBV4-3 and TRBJ1-1, with 7 bases aligning to TRBD1. J was trimmed by 1 base and V by 0 bases; bases with no gene match: 8. CDR1 LGHNA and CDR2 YSLEER come from the germline V gene. CDR3 length equals 17 residues. The CDR3 here is CASSQDLRRGWNTEAFF. CDR3 nucleotides: TGCGCCAGCAGCCAAGATCTTCGCAGGGGGTGGAACACTGAAGCTTTCTTT.

CDR3: CASSARDSYEQYF. CDR3 DNA: TGTGCCAGCAGCGCCCGGGACTCCTACGAGCAGTACTTC. The rearrangement uses TRBV9 and TRBJ2-7; possible D gene TRBD2, 5 bases. Germline V gene sequence: CDR1 SGDLS, CDR2 YYNGEE. This CDR3 is built from 13 residues. V was trimmed by 3 bases and J by 0 bases, leaving 7 bases between them.

The sample holds many counts of this clonotype. This chain connects TRBV6-6 to TRBJ1-1; D unclear. CDR3 length: 15 amino acids. From germline, CDR1 is MNHNY and CDR2 SVGAGI (reference sequence). The V and J ends lost 0 bases and 1 base respectively, with 9 bases between them. CDR3 amino acids: CASSYSIGTNTEAFF. The CDR3 coding sequence is TGTGCCAGCAGTTACTCGATCGGCACGAACACTGAAGCTTTCTTT.

This sequence joins TRBV20-1 and TRBJ1-2, with 7 bases lining up with TRBD1. Germline assignment: CDR1 DFQATT and CDR2 SNEGSKA (reference sequence). V lost 5 bases, J lost 5 bases, and 5 bases stayed unmatched. The CDR3 extends over 12 amino acids. DNA for the CDR3: TGCAGTGCTGGGGACAGCGCGTATGGCTACACCTTC. The encoded protein is CSAGDSAYGYTF.

In its sample, this clonotype was seen many times. The chain joins TRBV24-1 to TRBJ2-1, with D perhaps TRBD2 (6 bases). From germline, CDR1 is KGHDR and CDR2 SFDVKD. This CDR3 comprises 16 residues. Trimming took 4 bases from V and 1 from J, leaving 13 bases between them. CDR3 coding DNA: TGTGCCACCAGTGAGACCGGGACTGCATCCTACAATGAGCAGTTCTTC. It specifies CATSETGTASYNEQFF.

The chain is built from TRBV28 and TRBJ2-3; TRBD2 aligns across 14 bases. With 6 bases clipped from V and 6 bases from J, the junction kept 5 bases outside the gene matches. Germline V gene sequence: CDR1 MDHEN, CDR2 SYDVKM. CDR3 length: 15 amino acids. As DNA, the CDR3 is TGTGCCAGCAGCTCGGGGACTAGCGGGAGCGATACGCAGTATTTT. Protein product: CASSSGTSGSDTQYF.

The CDR3 DNA reads TGTGCCACCACGGTTGCGGGGGGACCCCGGGGCACAGATACGCAGTATTTT. The encoded protein is CATTVAGGPRGTDTQYF. The chain combines TRBV15 with TRBJ2-3; 8 positions agree with TRBD2. The V segment lost 7 bases and the J segment 1 base; nucleotides outside the gene matches: 13. Germline CDR1 LNHNV, CDR2 YYDKDF (reference sequence). This CDR3 spans 17 amino acids.

In the case of this clonotype: A read error may explain this, as a much larger clone is one base away. This chain connects TRBV5-4 to TRBJ2-2, with 7 bases aligning to TRBD2. Germline CDR1 SGHNT, CDR2 YYREEE (reference sequence). The length of the CDR3 is 15 residues. The CDR3 DNA reads as TGTGACAGCAGCCAGCGGGGCGGGGAGACCGGGGAGCTGTTTTTT. Amino acid sequence: CDSSQRGGETGELFF.

This clonotype has a count of ten or more. The chain uses TRBV24-1 and TRBJ2-3; D unresolved. V was cut by 2 bases and J by 1 base, with 6 bases left in between. Germline V gives CDR1 KGHDR, CDR2 SFDVKD. This CDR3 has 14 amino acids. The CDR3 loop reads CATSDYPGTDTQYF. Here the CDR3 DNA reads TGTGCCACCAGTGATTACCCTGGCACAGATACGCAGTATTTT.

The chain's CDR3 is CSARQQETQYF. The CDR3 bases are TGCAGTGCTAGACAACAAGAGACCCAGTACTTC. The rearrangement joins TRBV20-1 to TRBJ2-5, with D unresolved. This CDR3 comprises 11 residues. Germline V gene data show CDR1 as DFQATT and CDR2 as SNEGSKA (reference sequence). Trimming left V 2 bases short and J 2 bases short, with 3 bases between.